The text below deals with one T cell receptor (beta chain). The V segment lost 9 bases and the J segment 4 bases; nucleotides outside the gene matches: 11. The CDR3 sequence is 15 residues long. Germline lookup yields CDR1 MDHEN and CDR2 SYDVKM. In the authors' workflow: Amplification of reference gene primers was used by the study to estimate nucleated cell counts. Libraries were prepared by immunoSEQ multiplex PCR; TCRdb keeps only in-frame clonotypes and omits some of them. The V and J calls and clone size are taken from that table; D and trimming were inferred from the DNA. The table has 350,000 or so clones, around nine tenths seen once; the top ten hold around 0.92%. This sample is part of a study of blood T cell repertoires in COVID-19.

Sequencing was done on a sample of PBMCs or T cells enriched from blood (not recorded which). The chain joins TRBV28 to TRBJ2-1, with TRBD2 matching over 8 bases. The receptor was derived from a woman under 40 who had been exposed to COVID-19. The CDR3, as DNA: TGTGCCAGTAACCAGCGGGAGCTGTGGTACAATGAGCAGTTCTTC. Protein: CASNQRELWYNEQFF.